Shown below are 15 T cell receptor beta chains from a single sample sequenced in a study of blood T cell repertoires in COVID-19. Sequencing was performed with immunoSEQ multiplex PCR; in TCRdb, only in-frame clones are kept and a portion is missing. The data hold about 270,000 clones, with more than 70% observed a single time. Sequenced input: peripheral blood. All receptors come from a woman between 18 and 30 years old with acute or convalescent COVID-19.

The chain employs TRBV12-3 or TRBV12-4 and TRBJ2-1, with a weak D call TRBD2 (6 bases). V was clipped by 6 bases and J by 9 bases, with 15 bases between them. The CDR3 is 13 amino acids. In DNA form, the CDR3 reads TGTGCCAGCAGCCCACGGGAGTACGGTGAGCAGTTCTTC. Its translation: CASSPREYGEQFF.

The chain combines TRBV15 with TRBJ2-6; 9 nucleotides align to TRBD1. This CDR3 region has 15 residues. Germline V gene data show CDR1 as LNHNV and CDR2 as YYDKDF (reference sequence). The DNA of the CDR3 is TGTGGGTCGGGACAGGGTTTTTCTGGGGCCAACGTCCTGACTTTC. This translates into CGSGQGFSGANVLTF.

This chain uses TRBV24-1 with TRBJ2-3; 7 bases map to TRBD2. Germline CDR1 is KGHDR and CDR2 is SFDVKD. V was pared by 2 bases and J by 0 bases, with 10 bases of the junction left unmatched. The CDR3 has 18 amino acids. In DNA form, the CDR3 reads TGTGCCACCAGTGATTCTAACCCCGTGGGGGGGAGCACAGATACGCAGTATTTT. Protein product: CATSDSNPVGGSTDTQYF.

The CDR3 reads CASSLEWDRGTFYNEQFF. As DNA, the CDR3 is TGCGCCAGCAGCTTGGAGTGGGACAGGGGGACTTTCTACAATGAGCAGTTCTTC. V and J are TRBV5-1 and TRBJ2-1; 11 bases fit TRBD1. V lost 0 bases and J lost 3; bases outside the gene matches: 8. CDR3 length equals 18 residues. Germline V gives CDR1 SGHRS, CDR2 YFSETQ.

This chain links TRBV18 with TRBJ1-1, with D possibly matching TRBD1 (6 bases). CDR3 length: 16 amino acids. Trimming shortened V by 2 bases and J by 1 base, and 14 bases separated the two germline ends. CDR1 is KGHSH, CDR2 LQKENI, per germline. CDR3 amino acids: CASSPKTGYRNTEAFF. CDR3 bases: TGTGCCAGCTCACCAAAAACAGGGTATAGGAACACTGAAGCTTTCTTT.

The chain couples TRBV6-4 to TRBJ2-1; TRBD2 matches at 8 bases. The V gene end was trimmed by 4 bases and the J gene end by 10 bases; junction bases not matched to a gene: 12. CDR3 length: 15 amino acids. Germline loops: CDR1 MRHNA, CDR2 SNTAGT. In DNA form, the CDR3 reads TGTGCCAGCAGTGCCGGGACTAGTGGTGTAGGGGAGCAGTTCTTC. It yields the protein CASSAGTSGVGEQFF.

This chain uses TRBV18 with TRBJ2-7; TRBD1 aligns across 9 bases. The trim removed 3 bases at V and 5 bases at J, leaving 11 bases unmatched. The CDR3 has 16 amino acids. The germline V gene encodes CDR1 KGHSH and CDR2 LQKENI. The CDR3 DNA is TGTGCCAGCTCACCTACGGACAGGGGATCGATCGACGAGCAGTACTTC. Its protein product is CASSPTDRGSIDEQYF.

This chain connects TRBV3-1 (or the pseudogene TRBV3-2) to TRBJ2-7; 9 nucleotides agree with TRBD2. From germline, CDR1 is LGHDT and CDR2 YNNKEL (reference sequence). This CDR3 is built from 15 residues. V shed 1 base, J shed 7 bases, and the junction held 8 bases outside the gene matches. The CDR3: CASSQGAGGPREQYF. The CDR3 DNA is TGTGCCAGCAGCCAAGGGGCGGGAGGGCCGCGGGAGCAGTACTTC.

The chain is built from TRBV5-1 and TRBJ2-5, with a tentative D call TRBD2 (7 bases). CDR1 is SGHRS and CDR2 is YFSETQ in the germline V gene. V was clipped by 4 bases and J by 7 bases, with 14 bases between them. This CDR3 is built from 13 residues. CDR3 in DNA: TGCGCCAGCAGCGTGGAGGGGGGGAGGACCCAGTACTTC. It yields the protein CASSVEGGRTQYF. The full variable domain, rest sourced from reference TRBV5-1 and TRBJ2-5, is KAGVTQTPRYLIKTRGQQVTLSCSPISGHRSVSWYQQTPGQGLQFLFEYFSETQRNKGNFPGRFSGRQFSNSRSEMNVSTLELGDSALYLCASSVEGGRTQYFGPGTRLLVL.

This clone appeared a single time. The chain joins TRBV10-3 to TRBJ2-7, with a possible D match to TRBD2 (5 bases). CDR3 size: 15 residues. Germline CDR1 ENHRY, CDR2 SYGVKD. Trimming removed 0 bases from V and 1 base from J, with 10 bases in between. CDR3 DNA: TGTGCCATCAGTGAGTCTACGGGAATTTCCTACGAGCAGTACTTC. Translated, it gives CAISESTGISYEQYF.

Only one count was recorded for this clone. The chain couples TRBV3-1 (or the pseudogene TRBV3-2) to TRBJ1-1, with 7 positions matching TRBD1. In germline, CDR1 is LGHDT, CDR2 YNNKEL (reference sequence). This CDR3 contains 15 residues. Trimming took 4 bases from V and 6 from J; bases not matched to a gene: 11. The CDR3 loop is CASSRARGPGAEAFF. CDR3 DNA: TGTGCCAGCAGCCGGGCAAGGGGGCCGGGCGCTGAAGCTTTCTTT.

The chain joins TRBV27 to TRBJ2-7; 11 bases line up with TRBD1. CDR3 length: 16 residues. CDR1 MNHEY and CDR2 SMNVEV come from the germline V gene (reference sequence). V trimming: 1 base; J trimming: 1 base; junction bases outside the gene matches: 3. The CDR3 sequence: CASSLLGDRGSYEQYF. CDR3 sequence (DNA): TGTGCCAGCAGTTTATTGGGGGACAGGGGGTCCTACGAGCAGTACTTC.

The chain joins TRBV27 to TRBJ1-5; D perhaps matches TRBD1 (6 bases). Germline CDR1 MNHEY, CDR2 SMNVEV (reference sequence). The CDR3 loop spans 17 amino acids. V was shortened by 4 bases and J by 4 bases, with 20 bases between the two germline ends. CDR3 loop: CASSSLKGTQGNQPQHF. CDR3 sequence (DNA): TGTGCCAGCAGTTCCCTCAAAGGGACACAAGGAAATCAGCCCCAGCATTTT.

CDR3 loop: CAWSVALQETQYF. The CDR3 coding sequence is TGTGCCTGGAGTGTAGCACTACAAGAGACCCAGTACTTC. This rearrangement joins TRBV30 to TRBJ2-5; D remains unclear. V was clipped by 0 bases and J by 2 bases, with 7 bases between them. The CDR3 consists of 13 residues. The germline V gene has CDR1 GTSNPN and CDR2 SVGIG (reference sequence).

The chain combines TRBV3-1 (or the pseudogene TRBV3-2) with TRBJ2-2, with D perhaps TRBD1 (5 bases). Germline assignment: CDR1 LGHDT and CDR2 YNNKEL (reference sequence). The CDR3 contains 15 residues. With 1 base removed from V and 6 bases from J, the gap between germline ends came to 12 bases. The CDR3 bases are TGTGCCAGCAGCCAAGCGTCAGGGTTCTCCGGGGAGCTGTTTTTT. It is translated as CASSQASGFSGELFF.